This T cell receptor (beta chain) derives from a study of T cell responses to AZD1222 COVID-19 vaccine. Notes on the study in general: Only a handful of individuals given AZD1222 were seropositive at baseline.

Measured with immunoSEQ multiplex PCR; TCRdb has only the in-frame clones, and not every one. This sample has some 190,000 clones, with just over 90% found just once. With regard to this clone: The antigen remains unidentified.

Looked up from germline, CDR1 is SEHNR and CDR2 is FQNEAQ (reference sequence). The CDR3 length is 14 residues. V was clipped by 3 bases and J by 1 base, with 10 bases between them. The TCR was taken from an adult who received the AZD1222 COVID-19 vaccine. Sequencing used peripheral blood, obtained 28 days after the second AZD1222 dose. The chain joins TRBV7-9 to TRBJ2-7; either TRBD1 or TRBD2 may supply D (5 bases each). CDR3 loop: CASSLGRESYEQYF. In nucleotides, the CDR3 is TGTGCCAGCAGCTTGGGCAGGGAGTCCTACGAGCAGTACTTC.